The source of this TCR beta chain is a study of identical twins. Findings and limits, study-wide: Twins shared out-of-frame alpha sequences with excess low generation probability.

The CDR3 covers 12 residues. V lost 6 bases and J 1 base, leaving 10 bases between the germline ends. CDR1 and CDR2 (germline): SQVTM, ANQGSEA. TCRdb independently ran MiXCR on the 5' RACE reads; one entry per CDR3 protein. The table lists hundreds of thousands of distinct CDR3 sequences, 24% of them singletons. This clonotype was seen repeatedly, ten times or more. Its target is not known. The sample also formed part of further work on T cells expressing NK-cell markers. This second report adds: A range of roughly 1.0-8% of CD8+ T cells consisted of dominant NKG2C+ clonotypes in several donors. A few donors' CD3+CD56-NKG2C+ cells were dominated by the same clonotypes.

The clonotype was recovered from a woman in her late teens or twenties in good health. The chain joins TRBV29-1 to TRBJ2-7; either TRBD1 or TRBD2 may fit D (6 bases each). The sample was CD4+ T cells sorted from blood. The CDR3 coding sequence is TGCAGCGTACGGGGGCCTTCCTACGAGCAGTACTTC. This codes for CSVRGPSYEQYF.